This record concerns one T cell receptor beta chain sequence. CDR1 is ENHRY and CDR2 is SYGVKD in the germline V gene. V was pared by 0 bases and J by 4 bases, with 16 bases between. This CDR3 contains 17 residues. The data derive from a study of blood T cell repertoires in COVID-19. Study information: The study drew acute and convalescent COVID-19 samples from the United States, Italy and Spain. PBMCs, B-cell-depleted T cells, or T cells were the source of the cDNA or gDNA that made up the material.

TCRdb keeps only in-frame clones here, not all; method: immunoSEQ multiplex PCR. The profile shows around 200,000 clones, roughly 81% of them singletons. The sequence came from a woman aged 80 or over with acute or convalescent COVID-19. V and J are TRBV10-3 and TRBJ1-3; no definite D call. Sequenced material: peripheral blood. For the CDR3, the DNA is TGTGCCATCAGTGAGTCCCCGGAGCTCTTAGCCGGAAACACCATATATTTT. Its translation is CAISESPELLAGNTIYF.